These 10 T cell receptor beta chains originate from one sample sequenced in a study of blood T cell repertoires in COVID-19. Clones were read by immunoSEQ multiplex PCR, and TCRdb kept only the in-frame ones, dropping some. The sample has roughly 250,000 clones; about 89% are singletons. The sample was peripheral blood. All receptors derive from a man between 25 and 39 years old with acute or convalescent COVID-19.

The CDR3 spells CASRIRTGGTEAFF. As DNA, the CDR3 is TGTGCCAGCAGGATACGGACAGGGGGCACTGAAGCTTTCTTT. This chain connects TRBV7-2 to TRBJ1-1, with 10 bases matching TRBD1. The germline gives CDR1 SGHTA, CDR2 FQGNSA. The CDR3 extends over 14 amino acids. V lost 6 bases to trimming and J lost 4 bases; unmatched junction nucleotides: 5.

The chain has TRBV29-1 and TRBJ1-1, with TRBD1 identical over 10 bases. J was trimmed by 6 bases and V by 7 bases; bases with no gene match: 11. The CDR3 consists of 14 residues. Germline CDR1 SQVTM, CDR2 ANQGSEA. This chain's CDR3 is CSGRRGQGMSEAFF. As DNA, the CDR3 is TGCAGCGGACGAAGGGGACAGGGGATGTCTGAAGCTTTCTTT.

J is TRBJ2-1 and V is TRBV10-3; 7 positions match TRBD1. V trimming: 6 bases; J trimming: 13 bases; junction bases outside the gene matches: 6. CDR1 is ENHRY, CDR2 SYGVKD, per germline. CDR3 length: 11 residues. CDR3 DNA sequence: TGTGCCATCAGCTCAGGACAGGTTCAGTTCTTC. It specifies CAISSGQVQFF.

The J gene is TRBJ2-2, the V gene TRBV2, with D unresolved. V lost 2 bases and J 5 bases, leaving 6 bases between the germline ends. The length of the CDR3 is 13 residues. CDR1 SNHLY and CDR2 FYNNEI come from the germline V gene. The CDR3 here is CASSERQTGELFF. CDR3 DNA: TGTGCCAGCAGTGAAAGACAAACCGGGGAGCTGTTTTTT.

The V gene is TRBV6-5, the J gene TRBJ1-1; 7 bases match TRBD1. The junction had 3 bases not matched to a gene; V was cut back by 4 bases and J by 4 bases. CDR1 and CDR2 (germline): MNHEY, SVGAGI. The CDR3 spans 13 residues. This chain's CDR3 is CASSLTGPTEAFF. CDR3 nucleotide sequence: TGTGCCAGCAGTTTGACAGGGCCCACTGAAGCTTTCTTT.

The chain couples TRBV6-5 to TRBJ2-3, with D perhaps TRBD2 (6 bases). The ends were cut back, 6 bases at V and 1 base at J, with 11 bases in the middle. There are 14 residues in the CDR3. Germline V lookup: CDR1 MNHEY, CDR2 SVGAGI. CDR3 sequence reads: CASSGTGGTDTQYF. Here the CDR3 DNA reads TGTGCCAGCAGCGGGACGGGGGGCACAGATACGCAGTATTTT.

The chain has TRBV7-2 and TRBJ2-2, with 12 nucleotides matching TRBD2. The V gene end was trimmed by 1 base and the J gene end by 4 bases; junction bases not matched to a gene: 1. The CDR3 contains 16 residues. Germline values: CDR1 SGHTA, CDR2 FQGNSA. CDR3 bases: TGTGCCAGCAGCTTAGAACTAGCGGGAGGCACCGGGGAGCTGTTTTTT. Translated: CASSLELAGGTGELFF.

Only one count was recorded for this clone. This chain links TRBV28 with TRBJ1-1, with 11 bases lining up with TRBD1. Germline CDR1 MDHEN, CDR2 SYDVKM. The CDR3 contains 14 residues. The CDR3 DNA is TGTGCGATCACCGGGACAGGGGGGAACACTGAAGCTTTCTTT. Its protein is CAITGTGGNTEAFF.

The rearrangement links TRBV28 to TRBJ2-1; tentatively, D is TRBD2 (5 bases). The CDR3 covers 14 residues. V shed 4 bases and J shed 4 bases, with 11 bases lying between them. Germline V gene data show CDR1 as MDHEN and CDR2 as SYDVKM. The CDR3 sequence: CASSSADEYNEQFF. CDR3 DNA sequence: TGTGCCAGCAGTTCAGCGGACGAATACAATGAGCAGTTCTTC.

The chain uses TRBV6-1 and TRBJ1-2, with D perhaps TRBD1 (6 bases). The V gene lost 2 bases and the J gene lost 4 bases, with 14 bases spanning the gap. Germline assignment: CDR1 MNHNS and CDR2 SASEGT. The CDR3 length is 15 residues. This CDR3 reads CASSEYITGSYGYTF. The CDR3 DNA reads as TGTGCCAGCAGTGAATACATTACAGGGAGCTATGGCTACACCTTC.